One and the same sample provided the 6 T cell receptor beta chains below, sequenced in a study of cytomegalovirus exposure and HLA in healthy donors. Here immunoSEQ multiplex PCR was the method, and the copy in TCRdb shows in-frame clones only, minus some. This sample has roughly 260,000 clones, with 90% found just once. Material: PBMCs. These receptors were collected from a young woman in good health and CMV-seronegative.

This clone has a handful of counts. The rearrangement links TRBV28 to TRBJ1-1, with D unresolved. Germline V lookup: CDR1 MDHEN, CDR2 SYDVKM. The V end lost 7 bases, the J end lost 3 bases, and 9 bases lay between the germline ends. The CDR3 extends over 12 amino acids. The CDR3 coding sequence is TGTGCCAGCATTCGGGGTTACACTGAAGCTTTCTTT. Translation: CASIRGYTEAFF.

The chain carries TRBV7-3 and TRBJ2-1; 8 bases are shared with TRBD2. From germline, CDR1 is SGHTA and CDR2 FQGTGA. V lost 5 bases, J lost 5 bases, and 5 bases stayed unmatched. CDR3 size: 14 residues. CDR3 amino acids: CASSAGLVNNEQFF. CDR3 DNA: TGTGCCAGCAGCGCGGGACTAGTCAACAATGAGCAGTTCTTC.

The genes are TRBV18 and TRBJ1-6; a possible D gene is TRBD1 (6 bases). The CDR3 covers 15 residues. The ends were cut back, 3 bases at V and 5 bases at J, with 11 bases in the middle. Germline CDR1 is KGHSH and CDR2 is LQKENI. The CDR3 region has the DNA TGTGCCAGCTCACCGGTGGACAGAAATAATTCACCCCTCCACTTT. Its translation is CASSPVDRNNSPLHF.

The chain is built from TRBV10-2 and TRBJ2-7; 16 bases are shared with TRBD2. CDR1 and CDR2 from the germline V gene are WSHSY and SAAADI. This CDR3 contains 17 residues. The V segment lost 2 bases and the J segment 3 bases; nucleotides outside the gene matches: 4. CDR3 region: CASSEPGTSGGVYEQYF. CDR3 nucleotide sequence: TGCGCCAGCAGTGAGCCTGGGACTAGCGGGGGGGTCTACGAGCAGTACTTC.

Only one count was recorded for this clone. The V and J genes are TRBV11-3 and TRBJ2-3; 8 bases are shared with TRBD2. The trim removed 5 bases at V and 5 bases at J, leaving 9 bases unmatched. The CDR3 runs to 15 residues. Germline V gene lookup returns CDR1 SGHNT and CDR2 YENEEA. The CDR3 bases are TGTGCCAGCAGCCCCGGGGGGGCGATCAGAGATACGCAGTATTTT. Translation: CASSPGGAIRDTQYF. The whole variable domain, remainder taken from reference TRBV11-3 and TRBJ2-3, is EAGVVQSPRYKIIEKKQPVAFWCNPISGHNTLYWYLQNLGQGPELLIRYENEEAVDDSQLPKDRFSAERLKGVDSTLKIQPAELGDSAVYLCASSPGGAIRDTQYFGPGTRLTVL.

V usage is TRBV28 and J usage is TRBJ2-5; 8 nucleotides agree with TRBD2. The V and J ends lost 6 bases and 2 bases, in that order; junction bases with no gene match: 5. CDR1 is MDHEN and CDR2 is SYDVKM in the germline V gene. CDR3 length: 14 amino acids. The CDR3 here is CASSSSGRQETQYF. DNA of the CDR3: TGTGCCAGCAGCTCGAGCGGGAGACAAGAGACCCAGTACTTC.